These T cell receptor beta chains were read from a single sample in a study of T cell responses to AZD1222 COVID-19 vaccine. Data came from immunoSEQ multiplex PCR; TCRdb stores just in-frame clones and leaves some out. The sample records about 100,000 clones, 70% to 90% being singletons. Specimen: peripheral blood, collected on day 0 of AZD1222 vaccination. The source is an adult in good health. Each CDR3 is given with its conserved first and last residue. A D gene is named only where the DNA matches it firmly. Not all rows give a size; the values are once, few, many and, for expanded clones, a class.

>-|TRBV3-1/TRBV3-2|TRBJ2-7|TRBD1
CASSWRQGSEQYF
TGTGCCAGCAGCTGGCGACAGGGCAGCGAGCAGTACTTC
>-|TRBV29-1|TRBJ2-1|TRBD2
CSVLRLAGGHYNEQFF
TGCAGCGTCCTCCGACTAGCGGGGGGGCACTACAATGAGCAGTTCTTC
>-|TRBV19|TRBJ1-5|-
CASSIAGSNQPQHF
TGTGCCAGTAGTATAGCAGGTTCCAATCAGCCCCAGCATTTT
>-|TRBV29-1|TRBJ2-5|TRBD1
CSVKARGLETQYF
TGCAGCGTTAAGGCGAGGGGGCTCGAGACCCAGTACTTC
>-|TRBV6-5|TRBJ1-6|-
CASSYSTQIGSPLHF
TGTGCCAGCAGTTACTCGACCCAGATTGGGTCACCCCTCCACTTT
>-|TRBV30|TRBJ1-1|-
CAWSRLQGTEAFF
TGTGCCTGGAGTCGATTACAGGGAACTGAAGCTTTCTTT
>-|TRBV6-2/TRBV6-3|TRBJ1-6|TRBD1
CASSRTGGGSPLHF
TGTGCCAGCAGCAGGACAGGAGGGGGCTCACCCCTCCACTTT
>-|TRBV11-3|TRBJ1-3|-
CASSAGHDSSGNTIYF
TGTGCCAGCAGCGCGGGACACGACAGCTCTGGAAACACCATATATTTT
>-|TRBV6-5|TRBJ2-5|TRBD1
CASRKGTGGTQYF
TGTGCCAGCAGAAAAGGGACAGGAGGGACCCAGTACTTC
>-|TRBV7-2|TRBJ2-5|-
CASSLGRAGQETQYF
TGTGCCAGCAGCTTAGGCAGGGCTGGCCAAGAGACCCAGTACTTC
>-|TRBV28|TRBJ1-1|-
CASKLGRRRMNTEAFF
TGTGCCAGCAAGTTGGGAAGACGGAGAATGAACACTGAAGCTTTCTTT
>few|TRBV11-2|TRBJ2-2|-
CASSPPTVTGELFF
TGTGCCAGCAGCCCCCCGACAGTCACCGGGGAGCTGTTTTTT
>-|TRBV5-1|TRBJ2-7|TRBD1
CASSSGQALGQYF
TGCGCCAGCAGCTCGGGACAGGCCCTTGGGCAGTACTTC
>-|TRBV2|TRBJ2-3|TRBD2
CAGESGARGDTQYF
TGTGCCGGCGAAAGCGGGGCCCGAGGAGATACGCAGTATTTT
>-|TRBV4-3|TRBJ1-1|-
CASSQDTNTEAFF
TGCGCCAGCAGCCAAGATACTAACACTGAAGCTTTCTTT
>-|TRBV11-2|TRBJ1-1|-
CASSLDRNTEAFF
TGTGCCAGCAGCTTAGACAGAAACACTGAAGCTTTCTTT
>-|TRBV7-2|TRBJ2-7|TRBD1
CASSHRTGSNEQYF
TGTGCCAGCAGCCATCGGACAGGTTCCAACGAGCAGTACTTC
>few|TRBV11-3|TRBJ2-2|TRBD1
CASSPQGARTGELFF
TGTGCCAGCAGCCCTCAGGGGGCTAGGACCGGGGAGCTGTTTTTT
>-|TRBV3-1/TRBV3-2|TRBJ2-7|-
CASSQAGGQVEQYF
TGTGCCAGCAGCCAAGCGGGGGGCCAGGTCGAGCAGTACTTC
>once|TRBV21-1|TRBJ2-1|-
CASIKGDRVVLFHEQFF
TGTGCCAGCATTAAAGGGGACAGGGTGGTATTATTCCATGAGCAGTTCTTC
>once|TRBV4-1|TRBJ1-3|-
CASSQEASSGNTIYF
TGCGCCAGCAGCCAAGAAGCATCCTCTGGAAACACCATATATTTT
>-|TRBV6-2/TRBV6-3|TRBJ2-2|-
CASSSISRGGELFF
TGTGCCAGCAGTTCCATCTCCAGGGGAGGGGAGCTGTTTTTT
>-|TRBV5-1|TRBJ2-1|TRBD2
CASSLESGTSNEQFF
TGCGCCAGCAGCTTGGAGTCCGGGACTAGCAATGAGCAGTTCTTC
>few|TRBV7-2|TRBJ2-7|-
CASSFQGGDEQYF
TGTGCCAGCAGCTTCCAAGGAGGTGACGAGCAGTACTTC
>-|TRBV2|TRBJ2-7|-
CASSEAADPVSYEQYF
TGTGCCAGCAGTGAAGCGGCAGACCCCGTCTCCTACGAGCAGTACTTC
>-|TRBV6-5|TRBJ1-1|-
CASSTGGVATEAFF
TGTGCCAGCAGCACGGGAGGGGTGGCCACTGAAGCTTTCTTT
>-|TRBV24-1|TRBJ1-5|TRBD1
CATSDFGGTGGFGNQPQHF
TGTGCCACCAGTGATTTTGGAGGGACAGGGGGCTTTGGCAATCAGCCCCAGCATTTT
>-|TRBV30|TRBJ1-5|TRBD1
CAWSQGVNQPQHF
TGTGCCTGGAGTCAGGGGGTCAATCAGCCCCAGCATTTT
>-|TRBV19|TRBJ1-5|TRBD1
CASGTTGTNQPQHF
TGTGCCAGTGGAACGACAGGGACCAATCAGCCCCAGCATTTT
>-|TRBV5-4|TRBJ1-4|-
CASSLSPGARNEKLFF
TGTGCCAGCAGCTTATCCCCCGGGGCCCGTAATGAAAAACTGTTTTTT
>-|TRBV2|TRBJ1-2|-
CASSAITRGATGYTF
TGTGCCAGCAGTGCGATCACGCGGGGGGCGACTGGCTACACCTTC
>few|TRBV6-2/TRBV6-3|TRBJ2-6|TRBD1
CASSYTDRALTGANVLTF
TGTGCCAGCAGTTACACAGACAGGGCTCTTACTGGGGCCAACGTCCTGACTTTC
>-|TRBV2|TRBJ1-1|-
CASSVGHLGRAFF
TGTGCCAGCAGTGTCGGGCATTTGGGGAGAGCTTTCTTT
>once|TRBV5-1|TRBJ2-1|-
CASSLVLGGLNEQFF
TGCGCCAGCAGCTTGGTTCTCGGGGGCCTCAATGAGCAGTTCTTC
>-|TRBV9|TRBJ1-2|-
CASSENPARGEVDGYTF
TGTGCCAGCAGCGAGAACCCTGCTCGAGGGGAAGTTGATGGCTACACCTTC
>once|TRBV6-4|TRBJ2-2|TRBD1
CASSRTGGELFF
TGTGCCAGCAGTCGGACAGGCGGGGAGCTGTTTTTT
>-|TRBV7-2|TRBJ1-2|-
CASSLTGKRDGYTF
TGTGCCAGCAGCTTGACAGGAAAAAGGGATGGCTACACCTTC
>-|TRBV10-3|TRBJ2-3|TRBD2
CAISEPGLAGHF
TGTGCCATCAGTGAGCCGGGACTAGCTGGACATTTT
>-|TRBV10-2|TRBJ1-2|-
CASREAGANDYTF
TGCGCCAGCAGGGAGGCAGGGGCCAATGACTACACCTTC
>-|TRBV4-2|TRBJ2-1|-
CASSQVAGSSYNEQFF
TGTGCCAGCAGCCAAGTTGCGGGGAGTTCCTACAATGAGCAGTTCTTC
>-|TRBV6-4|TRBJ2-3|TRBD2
CASSELGTSGADTQYF
TGTGCCAGCAGTGAGTTAGGGACTAGCGGGGCAGATACGCAGTATTTT
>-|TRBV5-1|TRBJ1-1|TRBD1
CASRKNPAGGGTEAFF
TGCGCCAGCAGAAAGAATCCCGCAGGGGGCGGCACTGAAGCTTTCTTT
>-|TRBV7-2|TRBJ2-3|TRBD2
CASSPPLGAFGLADTQYF
TGTGCCAGCAGCCCACCCTTGGGGGCCTTCGGACTAGCGGATACGCAGTATTTT
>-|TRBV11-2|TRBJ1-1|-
CASRRGGNTEAFF
TGTGCCAGTCGCAGGGGCGGGAACACTGAAGCTTTCTTT